The clone carrying this T cell receptor beta chain has only one observation. Its antigen is as yet unknown. The data stem from a study of EBV T-cell therapy then PD-1 blockade in nasopharyngeal carcinoma. Using immunoSEQ multiplex PCR, the repertoire was profiled, and TCRdb retains in-frame clones only, with some absent. Among about 20,000 clones listed, roughly four fifths were seen once. Time point in this sample: 266 days after commencement of treatment, after nivolumab therapy. Treatment indicated: AdE1-LMPpoly-expanded autologous EBV-specific T-cell therapy followed by anti-PD-1 nivolumab. The CDR3 is 15 amino acids.

The rearrangement joins TRBV1 to TRBJ1-5; TRBD1 is the table's D call and was not checked against the DNA. TRBV1 is tagged as a pseudogene. The input for sequencing was CD8+ T cells from blood, taken at roughly day 270 from a patient whose treatment included autologous EBV-specific T cells and nivolumab. The TCR was taken from a man aged 40-55 years with nasopharyngeal carcinoma. The CDR3 protein is CTSRPGTGINQPQHF. CDR3 DNA sequence: TGCACCAGCAGGCCCGGGACAGGAATCAATCAGCCCCAGCATTTT.